The clone carrying this T cell receptor beta chain was recorded only once. Sequenced by immunoSEQ multiplex PCR; TCRdb stores in-frame clones only, minus some. This sample has roughly 450,000 clones; 90% occur once, and the top ten carry more than 0.55%. J lost 8 bases, V lost 4 bases, and 3 bases had no gene match. The CDR3 covers 12 residues. The data are from a study of blood T cell repertoires in COVID-19. Whole-study context: Collection of acute and convalescent COVID-19 samples took place in the United States, Italy and Spain.

Specimen: PBMCs or T cells enriched from blood (not recorded which). The chain links TRBV12-3 or TRBV12-4 to TRBJ1-2; 8 bases are shared with TRBD1. This sequence was found in a young man who had recovered from COVID-19. CDR3 coding DNA: TGTGCCAGCAGTTCGACAGGGGAAGGCTACACCTTC. Amino acid sequence: CASSSTGEGYTF.